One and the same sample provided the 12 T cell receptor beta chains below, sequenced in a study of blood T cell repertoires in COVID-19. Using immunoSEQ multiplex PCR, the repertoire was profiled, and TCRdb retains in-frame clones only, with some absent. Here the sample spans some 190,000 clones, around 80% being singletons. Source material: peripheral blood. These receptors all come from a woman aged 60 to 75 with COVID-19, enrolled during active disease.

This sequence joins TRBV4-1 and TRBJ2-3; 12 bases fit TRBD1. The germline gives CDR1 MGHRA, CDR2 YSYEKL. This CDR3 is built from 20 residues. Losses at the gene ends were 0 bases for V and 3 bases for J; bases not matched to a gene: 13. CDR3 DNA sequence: TGCGCCAGCAGCCAAGAACCGGGACAGGGGGCTAGCGGGAGTACAGATACGCAGTATTTT. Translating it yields CASSQEPGQGASGSTDTQYF.

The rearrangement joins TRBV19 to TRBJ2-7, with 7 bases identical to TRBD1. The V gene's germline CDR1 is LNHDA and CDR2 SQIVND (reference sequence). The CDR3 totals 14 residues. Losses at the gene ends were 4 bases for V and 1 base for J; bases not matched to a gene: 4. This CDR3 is CASSRDRDSYEQYF. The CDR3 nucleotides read TGTGCCAGTAGTAGAGACAGGGATTCCTACGAGCAGTACTTC. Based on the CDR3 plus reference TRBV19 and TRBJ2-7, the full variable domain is DGGITQSPKYLFRKEGQNVTLSCEQNLNHDAMYWYRQDPGQGLRLIYYSQIVNDFQKGDIAEGYSVSREKKESFPLTVTSAQKNPTAFYLCASSRDRDSYEQYFGPGTRLTVT.

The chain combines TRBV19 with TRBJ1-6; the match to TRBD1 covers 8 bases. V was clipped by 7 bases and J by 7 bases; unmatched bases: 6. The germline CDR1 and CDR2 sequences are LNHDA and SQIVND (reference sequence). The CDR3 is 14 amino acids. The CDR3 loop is CASNRGGQNSPLHF. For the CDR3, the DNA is TGTGCCAGTAACAGGGGGGGACAGAATTCACCCCTCCACTTT. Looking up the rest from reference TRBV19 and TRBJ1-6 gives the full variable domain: DGGITQSPKYLFRKEGQNVTLSCEQNLNHDAMYWYRQDPGQGLRLIYYSQIVNDFQKGDIAEGYSVSREKKESFPLTVTSAQKNPTAFYLCASNRGGQNSPLHFGNGTRLTVT.

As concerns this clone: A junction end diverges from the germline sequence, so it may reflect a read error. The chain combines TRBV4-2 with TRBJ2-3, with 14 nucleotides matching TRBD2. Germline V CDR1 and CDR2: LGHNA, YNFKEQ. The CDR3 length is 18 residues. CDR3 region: CASRPYGTSGGATDAQYF. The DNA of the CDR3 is TGTGCCAGCAGGCCCTACGGGACTAGCGGGGGAGCCACAGATGCGCAGTATTTT.

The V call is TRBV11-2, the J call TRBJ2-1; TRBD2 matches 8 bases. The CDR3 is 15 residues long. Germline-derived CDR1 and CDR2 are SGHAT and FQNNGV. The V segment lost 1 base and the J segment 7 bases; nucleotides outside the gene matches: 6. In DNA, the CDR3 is TGTGCCAGCAGCTTAGGGGCGGGAGGTCTTAATGAGCAGTTCTTC. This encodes CASSLGAGGLNEQFF.

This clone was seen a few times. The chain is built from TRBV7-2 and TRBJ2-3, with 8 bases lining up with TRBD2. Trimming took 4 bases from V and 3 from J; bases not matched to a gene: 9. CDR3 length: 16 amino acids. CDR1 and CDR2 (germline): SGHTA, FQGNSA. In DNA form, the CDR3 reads TGTGCCAGCAGCTCCAGCGGGAGATTATGGACAGATACGCAGTATTTT. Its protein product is CASSSSGRLWTDTQYF.

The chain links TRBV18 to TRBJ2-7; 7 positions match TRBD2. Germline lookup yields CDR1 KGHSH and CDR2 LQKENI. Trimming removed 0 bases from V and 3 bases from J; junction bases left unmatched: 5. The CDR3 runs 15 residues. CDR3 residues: CASSPPASGGYEQYF. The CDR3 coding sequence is TGTGCCAGCTCACCACCCGCTAGCGGCGGCTACGAGCAGTACTTC.

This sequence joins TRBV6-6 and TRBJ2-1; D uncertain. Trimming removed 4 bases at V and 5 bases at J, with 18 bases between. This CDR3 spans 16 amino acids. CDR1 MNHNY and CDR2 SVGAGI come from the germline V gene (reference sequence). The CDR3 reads CASSSSSASFDNEQFF. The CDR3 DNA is TGTGCCAGCAGTTCTTCCAGTGCATCGTTTGACAATGAGCAGTTCTTC.

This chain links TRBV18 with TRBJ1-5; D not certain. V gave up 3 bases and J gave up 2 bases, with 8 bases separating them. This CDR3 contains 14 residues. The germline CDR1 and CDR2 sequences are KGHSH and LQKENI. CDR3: CASSPLRGNQPQHF. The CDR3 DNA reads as TGTGCCAGCTCACCGCTCCGGGGCAATCAGCCCCAGCATTTT.

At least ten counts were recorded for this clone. The CDR3 reads CASSLATPADTQYF. DNA of the CDR3: TGTGCCAGCAGCTTAGCCACCCCGGCAGATACGCAGTATTTT. This chain links TRBV7-8 with TRBJ2-3; D ambiguous. Trimming left V 0 bases short and J 4 bases short, with 8 bases between. The V gene's germline CDR1 is SGHVS and CDR2 FQNEAQ. The CDR3 extends over 14 amino acids.

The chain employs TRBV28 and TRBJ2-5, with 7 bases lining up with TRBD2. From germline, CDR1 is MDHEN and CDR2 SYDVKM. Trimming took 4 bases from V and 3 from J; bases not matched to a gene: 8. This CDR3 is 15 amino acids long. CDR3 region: CASSSSGDGEETQYF. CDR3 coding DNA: TGTGCCAGCAGTTCGAGCGGGGACGGAGAAGAGACCCAGTACTTC.

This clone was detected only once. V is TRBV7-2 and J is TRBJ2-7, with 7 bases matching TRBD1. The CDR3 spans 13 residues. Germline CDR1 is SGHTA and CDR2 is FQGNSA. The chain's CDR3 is CASSSFITQGIAV. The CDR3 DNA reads TGTGCCAGCAGCTCCTTCATTACACAGGGGATCGCAGTC.